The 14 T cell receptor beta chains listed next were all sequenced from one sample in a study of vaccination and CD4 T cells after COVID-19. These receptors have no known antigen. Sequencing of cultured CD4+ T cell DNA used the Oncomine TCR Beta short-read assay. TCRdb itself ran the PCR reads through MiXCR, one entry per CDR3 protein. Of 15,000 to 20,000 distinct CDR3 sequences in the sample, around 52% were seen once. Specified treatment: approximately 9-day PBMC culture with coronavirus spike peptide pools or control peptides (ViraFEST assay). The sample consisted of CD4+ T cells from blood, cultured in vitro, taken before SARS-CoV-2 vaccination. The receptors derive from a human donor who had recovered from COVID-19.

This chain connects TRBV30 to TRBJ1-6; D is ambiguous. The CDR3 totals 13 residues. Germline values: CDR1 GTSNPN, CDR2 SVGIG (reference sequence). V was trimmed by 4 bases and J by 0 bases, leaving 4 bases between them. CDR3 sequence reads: CAWTASYNSPLHF. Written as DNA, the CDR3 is TGTGCCTGGACAGCCTCCTATAATTCACCCCTCCACTTT. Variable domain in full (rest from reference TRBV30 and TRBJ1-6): SQTIHQWPATLVQPVGSPLSLECTVEGTSNPNLYWYRQAAGRGLQLLFYSVGIGQISSEVPQNLSASRPQDRQFILSSKKLLLSDSGFYLCAWTASYNSPLHFGNGTRLTVT.

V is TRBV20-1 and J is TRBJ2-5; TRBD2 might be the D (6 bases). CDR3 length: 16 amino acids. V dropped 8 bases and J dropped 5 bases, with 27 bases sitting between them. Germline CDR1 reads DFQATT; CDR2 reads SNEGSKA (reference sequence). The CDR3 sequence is CSTPRGTDTKVETQYF. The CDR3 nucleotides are TGCAGTACCCCGCGCGGGACTGACACAAAGGTGGAGACCCAGTACTTC.

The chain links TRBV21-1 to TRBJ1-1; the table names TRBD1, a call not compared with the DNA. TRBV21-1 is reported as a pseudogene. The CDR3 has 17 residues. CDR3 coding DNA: TGTGCCAGCAGCAAAGACTTGGGGGGCCCGTGGGACACTGAAGCTTTCTTT. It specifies CASSKDLGGPWDTEAFF.

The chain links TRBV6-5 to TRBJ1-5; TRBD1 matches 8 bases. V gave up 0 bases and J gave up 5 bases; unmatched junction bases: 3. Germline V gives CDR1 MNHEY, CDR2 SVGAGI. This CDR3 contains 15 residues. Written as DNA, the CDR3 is TGTGCCAGCAGTTACTCTTCAGGGGGCCATCAGCCCCAGCATTTT. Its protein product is CASSYSSGGHQPQHF.

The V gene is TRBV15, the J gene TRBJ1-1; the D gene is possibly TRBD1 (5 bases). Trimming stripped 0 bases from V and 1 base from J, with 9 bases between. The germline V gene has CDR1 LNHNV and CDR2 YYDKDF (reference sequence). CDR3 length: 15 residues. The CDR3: CATSRDGASNTEAFF. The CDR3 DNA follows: TGTGCCACCAGCAGAGATGGGGCTTCGAACACTGAAGCTTTCTTT.

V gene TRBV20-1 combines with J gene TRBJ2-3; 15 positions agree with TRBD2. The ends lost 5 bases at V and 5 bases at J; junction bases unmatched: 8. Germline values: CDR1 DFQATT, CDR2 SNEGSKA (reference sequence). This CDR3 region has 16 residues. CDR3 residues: CSASRTSGGAGDTQYF. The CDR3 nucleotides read TGCAGTGCTTCGAGGACTAGCGGGGGGGCCGGAGATACGCAGTATTTT.

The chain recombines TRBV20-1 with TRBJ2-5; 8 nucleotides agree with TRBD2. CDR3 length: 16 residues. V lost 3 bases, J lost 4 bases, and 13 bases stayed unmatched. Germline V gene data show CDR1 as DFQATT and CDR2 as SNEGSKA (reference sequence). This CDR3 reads CSASPGGRAGRETQYF. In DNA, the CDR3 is TGCAGTGCTAGCCCGGGGGGGCGGGCGGGCAGAGAGACCCAGTACTTC.

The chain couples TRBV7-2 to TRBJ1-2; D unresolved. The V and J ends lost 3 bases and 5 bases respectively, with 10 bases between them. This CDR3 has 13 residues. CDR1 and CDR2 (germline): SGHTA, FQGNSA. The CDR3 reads CASSFESRYGYTF. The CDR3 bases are TGTGCCAGCAGCTTCGAAAGCAGATATGGCTACACCTTC. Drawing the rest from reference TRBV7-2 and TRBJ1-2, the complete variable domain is GAGVSQSPSNKVTEKGKDVELRCDPISGHTALYWYRQSLGQGLEFLIYFQGNSAPDKSGLPSDRFSAERTGGSVSTLTIQRTQQEDSAVYLCASSFESRYGYTFGSGTRLTVV.

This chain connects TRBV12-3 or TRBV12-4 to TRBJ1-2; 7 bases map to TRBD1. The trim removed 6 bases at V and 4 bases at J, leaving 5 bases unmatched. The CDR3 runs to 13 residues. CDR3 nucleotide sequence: TGTGCCAGCAGGAGCACAGGGGCCTATGGCTACACCTTC. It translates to CASRSTGAYGYTF.

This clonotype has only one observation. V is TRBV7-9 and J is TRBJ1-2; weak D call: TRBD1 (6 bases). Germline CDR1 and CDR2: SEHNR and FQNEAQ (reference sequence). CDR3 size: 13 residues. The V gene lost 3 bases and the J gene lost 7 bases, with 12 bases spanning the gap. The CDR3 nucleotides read TGTGCCAGCAGCTTGGGGGCTATGGGTGGCTACACCTTC. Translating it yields CASSLGAMGGYTF.

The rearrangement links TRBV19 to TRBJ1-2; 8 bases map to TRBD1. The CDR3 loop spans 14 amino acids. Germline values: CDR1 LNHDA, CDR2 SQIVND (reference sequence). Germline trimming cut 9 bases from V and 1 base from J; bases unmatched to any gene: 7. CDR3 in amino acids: CASTGTGYNYGYTF. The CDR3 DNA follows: TGTGCCAGCACCGGGACAGGTTATAACTATGGCTACACCTTC.

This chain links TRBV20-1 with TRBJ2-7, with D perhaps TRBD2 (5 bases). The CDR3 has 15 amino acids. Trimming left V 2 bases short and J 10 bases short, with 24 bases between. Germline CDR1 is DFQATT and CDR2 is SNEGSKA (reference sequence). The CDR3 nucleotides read TGCAGTGCTAGATCCAACCCGATCCAGGAGGCTCGACAGTACTTC. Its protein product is CSARSNPIQEARQYF.

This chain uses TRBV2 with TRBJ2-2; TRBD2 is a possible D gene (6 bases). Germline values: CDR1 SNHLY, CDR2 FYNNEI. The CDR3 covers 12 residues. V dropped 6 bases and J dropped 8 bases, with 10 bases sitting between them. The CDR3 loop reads CASSGEVGELFF. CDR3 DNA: TGTGCCAGCAGCGGGGAGGTGGGGGAGCTGTTTTTT.

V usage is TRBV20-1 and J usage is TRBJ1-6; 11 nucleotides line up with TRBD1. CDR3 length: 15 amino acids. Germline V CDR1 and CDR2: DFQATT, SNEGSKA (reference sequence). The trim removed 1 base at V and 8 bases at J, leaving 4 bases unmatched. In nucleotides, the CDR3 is TGCAGTGCTAGAGGGACAGGGGGCGCGGATTCACCCCTCCACTTT. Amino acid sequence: CSARGTGGADSPLHF.